These T cell receptor beta chains were read from a single sample in a study of cutaneous CD30+ T cell lymphoproliferative disorder and hepatitis E. Measured with immunoSEQ multiplex PCR; TCRdb has only the in-frame clones, and not every one. This sample carries 7,000 to 9,500 clones, about 74% of them seen once, and the ten largest clones take roughly 0.99%. The sequenced sample was blood. These receptors all come from a human donor with a cutaneous T cell lymphoproliferative disorder associated with hepatitis E virus. Each CDR3 is given with its conserved first and last residue. A D gene is named only where the DNA matches it firmly. Clone size is not always given. Where it is, it says once, few, many or a class for expanded clones.

clone size	V gene	J gene	D gene	CDR3 DNA	CDR3 protein
few	TRBV29-1	TRBJ1-1	TRBD1	TGCAGCGTCGAAGGGGGCTCGGGCACTGAAGCTTTCTTT	CSVEGGSGTEAFF
.	TRBV7-9	TRBJ2-7	.	TGTGCCAGCAGCCCTCGGAGGCCGGGAGTCGCCTACGAGCAGTACTTC	CASSPRRPGVAYEQYF
.	TRBV14	TRBJ1-1	.	TGTGCCAGCAGCCAAGTCATTTGGGGGGATGAAGCTTTCTTT	CASSQVIWGDEAFF
once	TRBV2	TRBJ2-5	.	TGTGCCAGCAGTGACGGCAGGGGCGAAGAGACCCAGTACTTC	CASSDGRGEETQYF
.	TRBV6-5	TRBJ2-3	.	TGTGCCAGCAGGGGGGACTTAACGCAGTATTTT	CASRGDLTQYF
.	TRBV15	TRBJ1-3	.	TGTGCCACCAGCACTCTACCCTACGACAAGAGCTCTGGAAACACCATATATTTT	CATSTLPYDKSSGNTIYF
.	TRBV28	TRBJ1-1	.	TGTGCCAGCAGTTTACGAGCACTCAACACTGAAGCTTTCTTT	CASSLRALNTEAFF
.	TRBV5-6	TRBJ1-1	.	TGTGCCAGCAGCTTGAGGGCCAGGGAAGGGAATACTGAAGCTTTCTTT	CASSLRAREGNTEAFF
.	TRBV19	TRBJ2-1	TRBD2	TGTGCCAGTAGTATATTCGGACTAGCGGGGGGGTCTAGAGAGCAGTTCTTC	CASSIFGLAGGSREQFF
.	TRBV7-2	TRBJ2-2	.	TGTGCCAGCAGCTTGGTCACCGGGGAGCTGTTTTTT	CASSLVTGELFF
few	TRBV14	TRBJ1-2	TRBD1	TGTGCCAGCAGCCCACAGGGGGCCTATGGCTACACCTTC	CASSPQGAYGYTF
few	TRBV9	TRBJ2-7	TRBD1	TGTGCCAGCAGTGTGGGACAGGGGGCGTTCGAGCAGTACTTC	CASSVGQGAFEQYF
.	TRBV18	TRBJ1-1	.	TGTGCCAGCTCACCACCCGGGACACCTTTTGAAGCTTTCTTT	CASSPPGTPFEAFF
.	TRBV19	TRBJ1-5	TRBD1	TGTGCCAGTAGGGACAGGGGGAGCAATCAGCCCCAGCATTTT	CASRDRGSNQPQHF
.	TRBV27	TRBJ1-2	TRBD1	TGTGCCAGCAGTTTATACGGGACAGAGAATGGCTACACCTTC	CASSLYGTENGYTF
.	TRBV28	TRBJ1-6	.	TGTGCCAGCAAAGGGGGAGGGGTTCGGAATTCACCCCTCCACTTT	CASKGGGVRNSPLHF